This TCR beta chain was recorded in a study of blood T cell repertoires in COVID-19. Study as a whole: PBMCs, B-cell-depleted T cells, or T cells provided the cDNA or gDNA that made up the material.

With V trimmed by 4 bases and J by 0 bases, 3 bases remained unmatched. Germline V gene lookup returns CDR1 SGHRS and CDR2 YFSETQ. This CDR3 spans 15 amino acids. Generated by immunoSEQ multiplex PCR, the TCRdb table keeps only in-frame clones and is missing some. Of 100,000 to 130,000 clones in the sample, 80% to 85% were seen once. V and J are TRBV5-1 and TRBJ2-2, with 7 bases aligning to TRBD1. This clonotype originated in a man aged 65 to 79 with acute or convalescent COVID-19. The specimen was peripheral blood. The CDR3 loop reads CASSRQGANTGELFF. The DNA for the CDR3 is TGCGCCAGCAGCCGGCAGGGGGCGAACACCGGGGAGCTGTTTTTT.